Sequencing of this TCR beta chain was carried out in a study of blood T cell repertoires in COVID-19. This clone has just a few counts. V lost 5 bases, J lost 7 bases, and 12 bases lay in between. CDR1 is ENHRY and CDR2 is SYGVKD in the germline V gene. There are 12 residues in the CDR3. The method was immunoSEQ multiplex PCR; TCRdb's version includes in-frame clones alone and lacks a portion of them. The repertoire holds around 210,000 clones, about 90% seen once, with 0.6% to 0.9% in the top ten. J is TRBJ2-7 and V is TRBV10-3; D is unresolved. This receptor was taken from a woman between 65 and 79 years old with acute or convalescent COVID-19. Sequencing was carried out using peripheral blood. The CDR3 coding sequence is TGTGCCATCAGTACTGGGCCTCCGGAGCAGTACTTC. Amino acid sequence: CAISTGPPEQYF.